The present T cell receptor beta chain was sequenced within a study of blood T cell repertoires in COVID-19. Using immunoSEQ multiplex PCR, the repertoire was profiled, and TCRdb retains in-frame clones only, with some absent. The sample contains 200,000 to 250,000 clones, around 81% of which appear only once. V gave up 2 bases and J gave up 5 bases, with 16 bases separating them. Germline V gene lookup returns CDR1 SGHRS and CDR2 YFSETQ. CDR3 length: 15 residues. Sample: peripheral blood. This sequence was found in a woman aged 80 or over with COVID-19, enrolled during active disease. This sequence joins TRBV5-1 and TRBJ1-2; weak D call: TRBD1 (6 bases). The CDR3 spells CASSFEGVSGYGYTF. The CDR3 region has the DNA TGCGCCAGCAGCTTCGAGGGGGTATCTGGGTATGGCTACACCTTC.